Listed here are 4 T cell receptor beta chains from one sample, sequenced in a study of OX40 agonist ivuxolimab in advanced cancers. The table came from immunoSEQ multiplex PCR; TCRdb's copy has only in-frame clones and leaves some out. This sample has fewer than 120,000 clones; about 92% occur once, and the top ten carry less than 0.35%. This specimen consisted of CD4+ or CD8+ T cells sorted from blood, obtained in a trial of the OX40 agonist ivuxolimab. The receptors come from an adult with an advanced solid tumor such as melanoma, head and neck, liver or kidney cancer.

The chain carries TRBV5-1 and TRBJ2-6; D remains ambiguous. The germline CDR1 and CDR2 sequences are SGHRS and YFSETQ. V dropped 5 bases and J dropped 0 bases, with 12 bases sitting between them. The CDR3 covers 16 residues. As DNA, the CDR3 is TGCGCCAGCAGTGTTCAGGCCAACTCTGGGGCCAACGTCCTGACTTTC. Its translation: CASSVQANSGANVLTF.

Comments on this clone: In the same sample, other DNA sequences code for this CDR3. This chain joins TRBV10-3 and TRBJ1-2; no clear D gene. V shed 2 bases and J shed 3 bases, with 7 bases lying between them. In germline, CDR1 is ENHRY, CDR2 SYGVKD. The length of the CDR3 is 13 residues. CDR3 DNA sequence: TGTGCCATCAGTGAGGGAAGGGACTATGGCTACACCTTC. This encodes CAISEGRDYGYTF.

This sequence joins TRBV28 and TRBJ2-2; no reliable D call. The germline V and J ends were trimmed by 7 bases and 1 base, with 4 bases remaining between them. Germline values: CDR1 MDHEN, CDR2 SYDVKM. The length of the CDR3 is 12 residues. This CDR3 is CASTLNTGELFF. CDR3 coding DNA: TGTGCCAGCACCCTGAACACCGGGGAGCTGTTTTTT.

The chain couples TRBV4-2 to TRBJ1-4; a weak D match, TRBD1 (5 bases). The CDR3 is 15 residues long. The germline V gene has CDR1 LGHNA and CDR2 YNFKEQ. Trimming removed 1 base at V and 8 bases at J, with 14 bases between. CDR3 bases: TGTGCCAGCAGCCAAGGACCCGCGGGGCGAGAAAAACTGTTTTTT. Translation: CASSQGPAGREKLFF.